This T cell receptor beta chain stems from a study of early T cells in non-severe SARS-CoV-2 infection. Whole-study context: Chains from this unsorted whole-blood bulk RNA could not be paired.

Tagging with unique molecular identifiers was applied to individual cDNA molecules. In TCRdb, the 5' RACE reads were re-called with MiXCR into one record per CDR3 protein. The top ten hold around 3% of the sample, which has 80,000 or so distinct CDR3 sequences, over 13% seen once. The CDR3 is made up of 15 amino acids. The germline V gene encodes CDR1 MNHEY and CDR2 SMNVEV (reference sequence). V gave up 4 bases and J gave up 5 bases, with 15 bases separating them. The sample was whole blood. This chain links TRBV27 with TRBJ2-1, with D tentatively TRBD2 (6 bases). This TCR was sampled from an adult who was a healthcare worker with PCR-confirmed SARS-CoV-2 infection or an uninfected control (not recorded which). This CDR3 reads CASSWLTGAHNEQFF. The DNA of the CDR3 is TGTGCCAGCAGTTGGTTGACGGGAGCCCACAATGAGCAGTTCTTC.